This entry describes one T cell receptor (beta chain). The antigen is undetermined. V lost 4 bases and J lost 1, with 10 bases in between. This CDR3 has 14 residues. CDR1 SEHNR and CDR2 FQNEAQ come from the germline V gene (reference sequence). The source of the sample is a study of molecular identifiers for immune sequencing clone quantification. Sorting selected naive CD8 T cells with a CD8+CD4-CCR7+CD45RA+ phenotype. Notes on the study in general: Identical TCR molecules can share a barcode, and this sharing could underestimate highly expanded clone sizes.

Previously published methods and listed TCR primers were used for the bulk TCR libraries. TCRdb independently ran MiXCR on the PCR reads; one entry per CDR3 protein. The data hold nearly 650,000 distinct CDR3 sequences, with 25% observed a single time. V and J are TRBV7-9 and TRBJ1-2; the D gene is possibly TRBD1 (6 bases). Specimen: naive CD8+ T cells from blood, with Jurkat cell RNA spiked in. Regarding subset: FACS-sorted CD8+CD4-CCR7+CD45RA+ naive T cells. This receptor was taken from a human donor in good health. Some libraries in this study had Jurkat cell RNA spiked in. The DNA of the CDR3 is TGTGCCAGCAGCTCGGACAGTTTTAACTATGGCTACACCTTC. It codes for CASSSDSFNYGYTF.